This entry lists 32 T cell receptor beta chains sequenced from one sample in a study of blood T cell repertoires in COVID-19. The assay was immunoSEQ multiplex PCR, and TCRdb's table has in-frame clones only and misses some. The repertoire has 310,000 or so clones, 70% to 90% of them found once; the top ten carry approximately 5.3%. Material: PBMCs or T cells enriched from blood (not recorded which). The receptors here all came from a woman between 25 and 40 years old who had recovered from COVID-19.

This clone was detected only once. The V call is TRBV7-2, the J call TRBJ1-1, with D possibly being TRBD1 (5 bases). The germline V and J ends were trimmed by 0 bases and 5 bases, with 13 bases remaining between them. The CDR3 is 15 amino acids. In germline, CDR1 is SGHTA, CDR2 FQGNSA. Here the CDR3 DNA reads TGTGCCAGCAGCTTAGCCGTGGTCGGGGGAACTGAAGCTTTCTTT. Translation gives CASSLAVVGGTEAFF. Full variable domain (outside the CDR3, taken from reference TRBV7-2 and TRBJ1-1): GAGVSQSPSNKVTEKGKDVELRCDPISGHTALYWYRQSLGQGLEFLIYFQGNSAPDKSGLPSDRFSAERTGGSVSTLTIQRTQQEDSAVYLCASSLAVVGGTEAFFGQGTRLTVV.

The chain is built from TRBV14 and TRBJ1-1, with TRBD1 matching 7 bases. The V gene end was trimmed by 1 base and the J gene end by 3 bases; junction bases not matched to a gene: 2. The CDR3 length is 14 residues. Germline lookup yields CDR1 SGHDN and CDR2 FVKESK. As DNA, the CDR3 is TGTGCCAGCAGCCAAGTCACAGGGGACACTGAAGCTTTCTTT. Translating it yields CASSQVTGDTEAFF. Supplemented by reference TRBV14 and TRBJ1-1, the full variable domain reads EAGVTQFPSHSVIEKGQTVTLRCDPISGHDNLYWYRRVMGKEIKFLLHFVKESKQDESGMPNNRFLAERTGGTYSTLKVQPAELEDSGVYFCASSQVTGDTEAFFGQGTRLTVV.

This chain uses TRBV6-2 or TRBV6-3 with TRBJ1-2; 7 nucleotides align to TRBD1. V dropped 4 bases and J dropped 0; count of bases not matched to a gene: 8. This CDR3 is 16 amino acids long. From germline, CDR1 is MNHEY and CDR2 SVGEGT. CDR3 sequence: CASSSLSGTANYGYTF. Written as DNA, the CDR3 is TGTGCCAGCAGTTCCCTATCCGGGACAGCTAACTATGGCTACACCTTC.

V usage is TRBV18 and J usage is TRBJ1-5; D unclear. From germline, CDR1 is KGHSH and CDR2 LQKENI. The V end was cut by 3 bases, the J end by 5 bases, with 11 bases between. The CDR3 has 14 residues. The CDR3 nucleotides read TGTGCCAGCTCACCTCCCGCACGGGATCAGCCCCAGCATTTT. Protein product: CASSPPARDQPQHF.

This chain connects TRBV9 to TRBJ2-3; 9 bases line up with TRBD2. V lost 2 bases, J lost 2 bases, and 9 bases stayed unmatched. CDR1 and CDR2 (germline): SGDLS, YYNGEE. The CDR3 runs 17 residues. The CDR3 DNA is TGTGCCAGCAGCGTTGGGACTAGCTTTTCATTCACAGATACGCAGTATTTT. Protein: CASSVGTSFSFTDTQYF.

CDR3 protein: CASSKDRGNQPQHF. In nucleotides, the CDR3 is TGTGCCAGCAGCAAGGACAGGGGCAATCAGCCCCAGCATTTT. The chain recombines TRBV7-2 with TRBJ1-5; 8 nucleotides match TRBD1. This CDR3 contains 14 residues. Losses at the gene ends were 5 bases for V and 2 bases for J; bases not matched to a gene: 2. CDR1 and CDR2 (germline): SGHTA, FQGNSA.

CDR3 loop: CASSMLKDRGGNEQFF. As DNA, the CDR3 is TGTGCCAGTAGTATGTTAAAGGACAGGGGAGGGAATGAGCAGTTCTTC. The chain has TRBV19 and TRBJ2-1; 9 bases match TRBD1. Germline CDR1 LNHDA, CDR2 SQIVND (reference sequence). J gave up 7 bases and V 3 bases, and 10 bases lay outside the gene matches. This CDR3 region has 16 residues.

CDR3 in amino acids: CASSLLGAGNTIYF. The CDR3, as DNA: TGTGCCAGCAGTTTATTAGGGGCTGGAAACACCATATATTTT. V usage is TRBV27 and J usage is TRBJ1-3; D possibly corresponds to TRBD1 (5 bases). Germline CDR1 MNHEY, CDR2 SMNVEV (reference sequence). The CDR3 has 14 amino acids. V gave up 1 base and J gave up 2 bases, with 6 bases separating them.

This sequence joins TRBV7-3 and TRBJ2-1; D possibly corresponds to TRBD2 (5 bases). With 4 bases removed from V and 10 bases from J, the gap between germline ends came to 8 bases. The CDR3 loop spans 11 amino acids. Looked up from germline, CDR1 is SGHTA and CDR2 is FQGTGA. The CDR3 protein is CASSSGGEQFF. The DNA of the CDR3 is TGTGCCAGCAGCTCAGGAGGAGAGCAGTTCTTC.

The CDR3 sequence is CASSIAPGSTEAFF. CDR3 nucleotides: TGTGCCAGTAGTATCGCTCCAGGCAGCACTGAAGCTTTCTTT. The V call is TRBV19, the J call TRBJ1-1; D remains unclear. Germline V gene data show CDR1 as LNHDA and CDR2 as SQIVND (reference sequence). The V end was cut by 3 bases, the J end by 4 bases, with 12 bases between. The CDR3 is 14 residues long.

The sample holds one count of this clone. The chain uses TRBV5-1 and TRBJ2-2; 7 positions agree with TRBD1. CDR3 size: 16 residues. The J segment lost 5 bases and the V segment lost 3 bases, leaving 10 bases of the junction unmatched. From germline, CDR1 is SGHRS and CDR2 YFSETQ. The CDR3 region is CASSSTGNALTGELFF. CDR3 bases: TGCGCCAGCAGCTCGACAGGGAATGCCCTTACCGGGGAGCTGTTTTTT. The complete variable domain, with remaining parts taken from reference TRBV5-1 and TRBJ2-2, reads KAGVTQTPRYLIKTRGQQVTLSCSPISGHRSVSWYQQTPGQGLQFLFEYFSETQRNKGNFPGRFSGRQFSNSRSEMNVSTLELGDSALYLCASSSTGNALTGELFFGEGSRLTVL.

This sequence joins TRBV27 and TRBJ1-2; tentatively, D is TRBD1 (6 bases). Trimming pared 6 bases from V and 0 bases from J, leaving 14 bases between. This CDR3 region has 15 residues. Looked up from germline, CDR1 is MNHEY and CDR2 is SMNVEV (reference sequence). This chain's CDR3 is CASRGHGIANYGYTF. The CDR3 DNA is TGTGCCAGCAGGGGACACGGAATAGCTAACTATGGCTACACCTTC.

This chain uses TRBV19 with TRBJ2-7, with D possibly matching TRBD2 (5 bases). CDR1 is LNHDA, CDR2 SQIVND, per germline (reference sequence). The CDR3 totals 14 residues. The V end lost 4 bases, the J end lost 2 bases, and 12 bases lay between the germline ends. The CDR3, as DNA: TGTGCCAGTAGTACCCGGGGAGTCCCCTACGAGCAGTACTTC. It is translated as CASSTRGVPYEQYF.

The chain employs TRBV2 and TRBJ2-7; 7 bases are shared with TRBD2. CDR3 size: 13 residues. V trimming: 5 bases; J trimming: 2 bases; junction bases outside the gene matches: 3. The germline V gene encodes CDR1 SNHLY and CDR2 FYNNEI. CDR3 protein: CASSPRGAYEQYF. The CDR3 DNA is TGTGCCAGCAGTCCCCGGGGGGCCTACGAGCAGTACTTC.

The J gene is TRBJ1-2, the V gene TRBV19, with 8 bases matching TRBD1. This CDR3 is built from 16 residues. The V and J ends lost 6 bases and 6 bases, in that order; junction bases with no gene match: 15. Germline CDR1 and CDR2: LNHDA and SQIVND (reference sequence). The CDR3 DNA follows: TGTGCCAGTAGCCCAGACCAGACAGGGGCTTTGAATGGCTACACCTTC. This codes for CASSPDQTGALNGYTF.

The V call is TRBV14, the J call TRBJ2-5; 7 bases are a match to TRBD2. The length of the CDR3 is 15 residues. Germline assignment: CDR1 SGHDN and CDR2 FVKESK. Trimming removed 4 bases from V and 5 bases from J; junction bases left unmatched: 10. The CDR3 DNA is TGTGCCAGCAGCCCTAGGACTAGTTCTTTGGAGACCCAGTACTTC. Amino acid sequence: CASSPRTSSLETQYF.

This sequence joins TRBV11-1 and TRBJ2-2; D gene uncertain. The germline V gene has CDR1 SGHAT and CDR2 FQDESV (reference sequence). With 1 base removed from V and 4 bases from J, the gap between germline ends came to 4 bases. The CDR3 sequence is 13 residues long. CDR3 in DNA: TGTGCCAGCAGCTTAGGCAGCACCGGGGAGCTGTTTTTT. It is translated as CASSLGSTGELFF.

This clone was recorded once. The chain has TRBV6-5 and TRBJ1-5, with D perhaps TRBD1 (6 bases). Trimming removed 6 bases at V and 5 bases at J, with 11 bases between. The CDR3 has 13 amino acids. Germline V CDR1 and CDR2: MNHEY, SVGAGI. The DNA for the CDR3 is TGTGCCAGCAGAAGGGACATCTATCAGCCCCAGCATTTT. Its protein product is CASRRDIYQPQHF.

This rearrangement joins TRBV19 to TRBJ2-7; 9 bases match TRBD1. Looked up from germline, CDR1 is LNHDA and CDR2 is SQIVND (reference sequence). V trimming: 4 bases; J trimming: 2 bases; junction bases outside the gene matches: 3. This CDR3 is built from 14 residues. Here the CDR3 reads CASSTTGGPYEQYF. The CDR3 bases are TGTGCCAGTAGTACGACAGGGGGACCCTACGAGCAGTACTTC.

This chain links TRBV6-5 with TRBJ2-1; 8 bases align to TRBD1. This CDR3 region has 15 residues. Trimming took 0 bases from V and 2 from J; bases not matched to a gene: 0. Germline lookup yields CDR1 MNHEY and CDR2 SVGAGI. CDR3: CASSYSDRAYNEQFF. CDR3 DNA: TGTGCCAGCAGTTACTCGGACAGGGCCTACAATGAGCAGTTCTTC.

This clone has a handful of counts. The V call is TRBV9, the J call TRBJ1-6, with a possible D match to TRBD1 (5 bases). The germline CDR1 and CDR2 sequences are SGDLS and YYNGEE. The V and J ends lost 0 bases and 0 bases respectively, with 16 bases between them. This CDR3 contains 19 residues. The CDR3 loop reads CASSVVVGGDYSYNSPLHF. CDR3 in DNA: TGTGCCAGCAGCGTAGTAGTTGGGGGGGATTACTCCTATAATTCACCCCTCCACTTT.

J is TRBJ2-7 and V is TRBV6-5, with TRBD1 matching 8 bases. Trimming at V came to 4 bases and at J to 2 bases, leaving 10 bases not matched to a gene. Germline CDR1 and CDR2: MNHEY and SVGAGI. The CDR3 is 16 residues long. In nucleotides, the CDR3 is TGTGCCAGCAGTTCCCTCATAGACAGGGGACCCTACGAGCAGTACTTC. Its translation is CASSSLIDRGPYEQYF.

V is TRBV28 and J is TRBJ1-3; D perhaps matches TRBD1 (6 bases). This CDR3 contains 16 residues. The V gene lost 6 bases and the J gene lost 0 bases, with 15 bases spanning the gap. Germline CDR1 MDHEN, CDR2 SYDVKM. CDR3 DNA: TGTGCCAGCAGAACACCTACAGGGTACTCTGGAAACACCATATATTTT. Amino acids: CASRTPTGYSGNTIYF.

The chain carries TRBV5-1 and TRBJ1-1; D gene ambiguous. Germline V gene lookup returns CDR1 SGHRS and CDR2 YFSETQ. There are 14 residues in the CDR3. V lost 0 bases and J lost 7, with 13 bases in between. The CDR3 coding sequence is TGCGCCAGCAGCTTGGAGATGGCCGGCGGTGAAGCTTTCTTT. Translation: CASSLEMAGGEAFF. Full variable domain (remainder filled in from reference TRBV5-1 and TRBJ1-1): KAGVTQTPRYLIKTRGQQVTLSCSPISGHRSVSWYQQTPGQGLQFLFEYFSETQRNKGNFPGRFSGRQFSNSRSEMNVSTLELGDSALYLCASSLEMAGGEAFFGQGTRLTVV.

This clone was recorded a few times. J is TRBJ2-7 and V is TRBV5-1, with D possibly being TRBD2 (5 bases). Trimming removed 0 bases at V and 2 bases at J, with 12 bases between. This CDR3 comprises 15 residues. The germline V gene encodes CDR1 SGHRS and CDR2 YFSETQ. In DNA, the CDR3 is TGCGCCAGCAGCTTGGCGGGTGGAGGACCCTACGAGCAGTACTTC. Its protein is CASSLAGGGPYEQYF.

This chain links TRBV19 with TRBJ1-1, with 9 bases lining up with TRBD1. There are 15 residues in the CDR3. The V segment lost 6 bases and the J segment 4 bases; nucleotides outside the gene matches: 9. The germline CDR1 and CDR2 sequences are LNHDA and SQIVND (reference sequence). CDR3 loop: CASSHMGQGGTEAFF. In nucleotides, the CDR3 is TGTGCCAGTAGCCACATGGGACAGGGAGGCACTGAAGCTTTCTTT. Variable domain in full (rest from reference TRBV19 and TRBJ1-1): DGGITQSPKYLFRKEGQNVTLSCEQNLNHDAMYWYRQDPGQGLRLIYYSQIVNDFQKGDIAEGYSVSREKKESFPLTVTSAQKNPTAFYLCASSHMGQGGTEAFFGQGTRLTVV.

The chain combines TRBV25-1 with TRBJ2-4, with a possible D match to TRBD1 (6 bases). Germline-derived CDR1 and CDR2 are MGHDK and SYGVNS. CDR3 length: 16 amino acids. V was trimmed by 4 bases and J by 1 base, leaving 14 bases between them. Here the CDR3 reads CASSVGSQGAKNIQYF. CDR3 in DNA: TGTGCCAGCAGTGTAGGGTCCCAGGGGGCCAAAAACATTCAGTACTTC.

The chain is built from TRBV2 and TRBJ1-5; weak D call: TRBD1 (5 bases). The CDR3 sequence is 15 residues long. Germline V gene lookup returns CDR1 SNHLY and CDR2 FYNNEI. Trimming took off 6 bases at V and 3 bases at J, with 15 bases between the two ends. CDR3 in amino acids: CASSPGRGPNQPQHF. CDR3 in DNA: TGTGCCAGCAGCCCCGGGAGGGGCCCCAATCAGCCCCAGCATTTT. The full variable domain, rest sourced from reference TRBV2 and TRBJ1-5, is EPEVTQTPSHQVTQMGQEVILRCVPISNHLYFYWYRQILGQKVEFLVSFYNNEISEKSEIFDDQFSVERPDGSNFTLKIRSTKLEDSAMYFCASSPGRGPNQPQHFGDGTRLSIL.

This clone was seen a few times. The chain combines TRBV29-1 with TRBJ1-1; 11 nucleotides agree with TRBD1. V was clipped by 6 bases and J by 4 bases; unmatched bases: 10. There are 15 residues in the CDR3. In germline, CDR1 is SQVTM, CDR2 ANQGSEA. The CDR3 protein is CSVGFAGTGGTEAFF. The CDR3, as DNA: TGCAGCGTCGGTTTTGCTGGGACAGGGGGCACTGAAGCTTTCTTT.

The chain has TRBV4-2 and TRBJ1-1; 7 nucleotides align to TRBD1. The CDR3 has 14 amino acids. Germline V gene data show CDR1 as LGHNA and CDR2 as YNFKEQ. With 3 bases clipped from V and 6 bases from J, the junction kept 7 bases outside the gene matches. For the CDR3, the DNA is TGTGCCAGCAGCCATCTAACAGGGGAGTCTGAAGCTTTCTTT. It specifies CASSHLTGESEAFF.

This chain links TRBV5-6 with TRBJ1-1, with D unresolved. Germline loops: CDR1 SGHDT, CDR2 YYEEEE. CDR3 size: 13 residues. The V gene lost 2 bases and the J gene lost 8 bases, with 13 bases spanning the gap. The CDR3 region has the DNA TGTGCCAGCAGCTTTAATCAGCGCGGGGAAGCTTTCTTT. Translated: CASSFNQRGEAFF.

This chain uses TRBV2 with TRBJ2-2, with 7 bases lining up with TRBD1. J gave up 4 bases and V 7 bases, and 6 bases lay outside the gene matches. From germline, CDR1 is SNHLY and CDR2 FYNNEI. The CDR3 runs to 14 residues. CDR3 residues: CASKTGSSTGELFF. CDR3 bases: TGTGCCAGCAAGACAGGGTCGTCCACCGGGGAGCTGTTTTTT.